The rows below give T cell receptor beta chains drawn from one sample of a study of vaccination and CD4 T cells after COVID-19. Their cognate antigens are unknown. Via MiXCR, TCRdb re-called the PCR reads, giving one row per CDR3 protein. The sample has approximately 21,000 distinct CDR3 sequences, less than 55% seen once; the top ten hold around 9%. The sample comprised CD4+ T cells from blood, cultured in vitro. The receptors were gathered from a human donor who had recovered from COVID-19. Each CDR3 is given with its conserved first and last residue. The order of the fields is D gene, J gene, clone size, V gene, CDR3 protein, CDR3 DNA. The D gene is left open where the match is weak. For some rows the clone size is stated as once, few or many, or as a class when expanded; others skip it.

D: -
J: TRBJ2-7
size: -
V: TRBV7-2
CDR3: CASSLTGRAYEQYF
DNA: TGTGCCAGCAGCTTAACAGGGAGAGCCTACGAGCAGTACTTC

D: -
J: TRBJ1-2
size: few
V: TRBV4-1
CDR3: CASSQVVRVGYTF
DNA: TGCGCCAGCAGCCAGGTGGTCCGGGTTGGCTACACCTTC

D: -
J: TRBJ2-3
size: -
V: TRBV5-1
CDR3: CASRQSLSTDTQYF
DNA: TGCGCCAGCAGGCAGAGCCTCAGCACAGATACGCAGTATTTT

D: TRBD2
J: TRBJ2-7
size: -
V: TRBV6-1
CDR3: CASTQFSGVYEQYF
DNA: TGTGCCAGCACCCAGTTTAGCGGGGTTTACGAGCAGTACTTC

D: TRBD2
J: TRBJ2-5
size: -
V: TRBV4-1
CDR3: CASSPKRGQETQYF
DNA: TGCGCCAGCAGCCCAAAGCGGGGACAAGAGACCCAGTACTTC

D: TRBD1
J: TRBJ1-5
size: -
V: TRBV20-1
CDR3: CSAREDRDRGNQPQHF
DNA: TGCAGTGCTAGGGAAGACCGGGACAGGGGCAATCAGCCCCAGCATTTT

D: -
J: TRBJ1-1
size: few
V: TRBV7-8
CDR3: CASSLSGQMNTEAFF
DNA: TGTGCCAGCAGCTTATCGGGGCAGATGAACACTGAAGCTTTCTTT

D: TRBD2
J: TRBJ2-1
size: -
V: TRBV7-3
CDR3: CASSLTGSGSYNEQFF
DNA: TGTGCCAGCAGCTTAACGGGGAGCGGGAGCTACAATGAGCAGTTCTTC

D: -
J: TRBJ1-6
size: -
V: TRBV3-1
CDR3: CASSPNRVSSPLHF
DNA: TGTGCCAGCAGCCCGAACAGGGTTAGCTCACCCCTCCACTTT

D: TRBD1
J: TRBJ2-5
size: -
V: TRBV7-9
CDR3: CASSPPRTGAKETQYF
DNA: TGTGCCAGCAGCCCTCCCCGTACAGGGGCCAAAGAGACCCAGTACTTC